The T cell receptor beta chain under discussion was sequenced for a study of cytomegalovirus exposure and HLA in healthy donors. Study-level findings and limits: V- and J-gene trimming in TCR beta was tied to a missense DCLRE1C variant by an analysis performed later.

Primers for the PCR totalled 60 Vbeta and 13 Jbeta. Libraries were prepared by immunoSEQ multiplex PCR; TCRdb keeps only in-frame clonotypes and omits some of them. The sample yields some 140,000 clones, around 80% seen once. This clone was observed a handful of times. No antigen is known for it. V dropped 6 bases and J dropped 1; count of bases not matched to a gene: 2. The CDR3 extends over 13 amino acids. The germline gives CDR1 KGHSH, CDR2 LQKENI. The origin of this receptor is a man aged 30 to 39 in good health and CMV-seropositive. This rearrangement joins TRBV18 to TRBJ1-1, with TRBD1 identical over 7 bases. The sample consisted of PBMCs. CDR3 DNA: TGTGCCAGCTCCGACAGGGCGAACACTGAAGCTTTCTTT. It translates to CASSDRANTEAFF.